This T cell receptor (beta chain) is drawn from a study of vaccination effects on CD4 cells after COVID-19. Study background: CD4+ T cells specific for antigen were expanded with viral peptide pools by the ViraFEST assay before sequencing. Cultivation was performed at 1.5 million to 2.5 million PBMC per well with roughly 9.2 IU/ml IL-2 and about 10 ug/ml peptides added. The study's findings and limits: Late post-vaccination, clones induced by infection and those induced by vaccine underwent marked clonal contraction.

Trimming took 0 bases from V and 10 from J; bases not matched to a gene: 5. Germline V gives CDR1 LGHDT, CDR2 YNNKEL (reference sequence). The CDR3 loop spans 15 amino acids. Subsequent to a culture period of under twelve days, CD4+ T cells were isolated. Concerning this clone itself: No antigen is known for it.

Here immunoSEQ multiplex PCR was the method, and the copy in TCRdb shows in-frame clones only, minus some. The sample has approximately 31,000 clones; around 70% are singletons. The starting material was CD4+ T cells from PBMCs cultured without peptide, obtained before COVID-19 vaccination. V gene TRBV3-1 (or the pseudogene TRBV3-2) combines with J gene TRBJ1-6; 8 bases line up with TRBD1. This TCR derives from a human donor who received a COVID-19 vaccine. The CDR3: CASSQDQGAGSPLHF. The CDR3 DNA reads TGTGCCAGCAGCCAAGATCAGGGGGCAGGATCACCCCTCCACTTT.